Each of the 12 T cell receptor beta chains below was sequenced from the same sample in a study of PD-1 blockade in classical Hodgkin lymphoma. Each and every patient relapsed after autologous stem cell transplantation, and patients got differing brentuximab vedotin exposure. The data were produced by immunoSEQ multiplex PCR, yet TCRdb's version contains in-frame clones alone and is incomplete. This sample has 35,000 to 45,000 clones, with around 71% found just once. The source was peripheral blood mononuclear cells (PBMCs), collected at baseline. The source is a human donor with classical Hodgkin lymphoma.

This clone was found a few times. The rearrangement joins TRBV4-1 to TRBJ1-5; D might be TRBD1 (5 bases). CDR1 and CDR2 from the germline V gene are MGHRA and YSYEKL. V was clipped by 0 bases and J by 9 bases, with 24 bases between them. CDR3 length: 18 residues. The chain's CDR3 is CASSQEPPGANSGRPQHF. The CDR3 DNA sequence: TGCGCCAGCAGCCAAGAACCGCCCGGGGCGAATAGCGGTCGGCCCCAGCATTTT.

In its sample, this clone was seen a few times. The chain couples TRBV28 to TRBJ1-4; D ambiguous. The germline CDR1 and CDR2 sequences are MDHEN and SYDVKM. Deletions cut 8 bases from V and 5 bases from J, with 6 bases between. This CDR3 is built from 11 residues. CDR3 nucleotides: TGTGCCAGCTTCCAAAATGAAAAACTGTTTTTT. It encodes CASFQNEKLFF.

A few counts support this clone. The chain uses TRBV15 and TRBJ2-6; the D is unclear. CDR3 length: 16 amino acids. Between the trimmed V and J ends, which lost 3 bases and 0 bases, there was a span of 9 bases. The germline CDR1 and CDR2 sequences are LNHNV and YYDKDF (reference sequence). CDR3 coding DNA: TGTGCCACCAGCAGGGAAGGCCACTCTGGGGCCAACGTCCTGACTTTC. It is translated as CATSREGHSGANVLTF. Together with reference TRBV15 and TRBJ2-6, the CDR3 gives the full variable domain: DAMVIQNPRYQVTQFGKPVTLSCSQTLNHNVMYWYQQKSSQAPKLLFHYYDKDFNNEADTPDNFQSRRPNTSFCFLDIRSPGLGDTAMYLCATSREGHSGANVLTFGAGSRLTVL.

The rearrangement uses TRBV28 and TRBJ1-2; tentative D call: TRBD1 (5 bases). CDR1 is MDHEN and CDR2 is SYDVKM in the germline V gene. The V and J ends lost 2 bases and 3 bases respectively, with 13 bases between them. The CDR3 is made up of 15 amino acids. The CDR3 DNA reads TGTGCCAGCAGTTTAAGGGACCGAGGGGACTATGGCTACACCTTC. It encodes CASSLRDRGDYGYTF.

The CDR3 DNA follows: TGTGCCAGCAGCTCAGGACAGGGTCATAGCGAGCAGTACTTC. It translates to CASSSGQGHSEQYF. The rearrangement uses TRBV7-6 and TRBJ2-7; 8 bases agree with TRBD1. Germline V gene data show CDR1 as SGHVS and CDR2 as FNYEAQ. The CDR3 length is 14 residues. After removal of 4 bases from V and 6 bases from J, the junction contained 8 bases not matched to a gene.

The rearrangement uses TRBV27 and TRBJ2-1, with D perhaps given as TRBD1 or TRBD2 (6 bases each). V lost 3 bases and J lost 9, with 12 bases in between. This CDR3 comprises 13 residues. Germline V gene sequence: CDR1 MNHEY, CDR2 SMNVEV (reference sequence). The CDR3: CASSLGGRGEQFF. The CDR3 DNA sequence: TGTGCCAGCAGTTTGGGGGGCCGGGGTGAGCAGTTCTTC.

The CDR3 coding sequence is TGTGCCAGCAGCTTAGATAGGGACCGATCCTACGAGCAGTACTTC. Amino acid sequence: CASSLDRDRSYEQYF. The J gene is TRBJ2-7, the V gene TRBV11-1; D tentatively fits TRBD1 or TRBD2 (5 bases each). V was clipped by 1 base and J by 1 base, with 11 bases between them. The germline gives CDR1 SGHAT, CDR2 FQDESV (reference sequence). The CDR3 consists of 15 residues.

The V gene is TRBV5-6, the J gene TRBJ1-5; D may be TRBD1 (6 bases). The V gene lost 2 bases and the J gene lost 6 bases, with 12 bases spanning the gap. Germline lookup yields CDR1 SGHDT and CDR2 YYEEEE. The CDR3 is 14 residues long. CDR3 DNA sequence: TGTGCCAGCAGCTTCCACGAACAGGGTCAGCCCCAGCATTTT. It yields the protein CASSFHEQGQPQHF.

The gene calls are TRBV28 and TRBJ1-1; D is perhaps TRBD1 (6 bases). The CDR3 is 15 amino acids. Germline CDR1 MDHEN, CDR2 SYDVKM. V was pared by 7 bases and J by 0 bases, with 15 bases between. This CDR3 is CASKVLGGVNTEAFF. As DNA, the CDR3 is TGTGCCAGCAAGGTATTGGGGGGCGTGAACACTGAAGCTTTCTTT.

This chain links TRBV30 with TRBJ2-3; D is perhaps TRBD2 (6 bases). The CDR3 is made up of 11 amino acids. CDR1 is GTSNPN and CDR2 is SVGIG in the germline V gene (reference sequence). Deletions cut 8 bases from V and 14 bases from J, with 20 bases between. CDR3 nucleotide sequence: TGTGCCCCCGGGACTCCCCGCAGCTGGTATTTT. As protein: CAPGTPRSWYF.

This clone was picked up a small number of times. The CDR3 is CSVKGGGHEQYF. The CDR3 DNA reads TGCAGCGTTAAGGGTGGAGGTCACGAGCAGTACTTC. The V gene is TRBV29-1, the J gene TRBJ2-7; tentative D call: TRBD2 (5 bases). This CDR3 has 12 residues. V dropped 5 bases and J dropped 5 bases, with 13 bases sitting between them. In germline, CDR1 is SQVTM, CDR2 ANQGSEA.

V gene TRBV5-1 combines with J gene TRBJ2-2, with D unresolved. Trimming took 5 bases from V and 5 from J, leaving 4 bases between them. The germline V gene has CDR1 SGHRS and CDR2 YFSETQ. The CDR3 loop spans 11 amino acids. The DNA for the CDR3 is TGCGCCAGCAGTGATACCGGGGAGCTGTTTTTT. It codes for CASSDTGELFF.